This T cell receptor beta chain was identified in a study of cytomegalovirus exposure and HLA in healthy donors. Turning to this clone: Germline and junction disagree at one end, which may indicate a read error.

Both 60 Vbeta primers and 13 Jbeta primers went into the PCR. Only in-frame clones appear in the TCRdb table, and some are missing; sequencing was by immunoSEQ multiplex PCR. The sample carries 95,000 to 100,000 clones, roughly 74% recorded once. The sequence derives from a woman in her 40s in good health and CMV-seronegative. Sequenced material: PBMCs.

Here the CDR3 reads CSSSPLSGYNEQFF. In DNA form, the CDR3 reads TGTTCCAGCAGCCCTCTCAGCGGCTACAATGAGCAGTTCTTC. The gene calls are TRBV7-9 and TRBJ2-1; a weak D match, TRBD2 (5 bases). This CDR3 is 14 amino acids long. Germline assignment: CDR1 SEHNR and CDR2 FQNEAQ (reference sequence).